This is a list of T cell receptor beta chains from one sample in a study of blood T cells in healthy people across ages. Using its own MiXCR run on the 5' RACE reads, TCRdb lists one record per CDR3 protein. The repertoire holds fewer than 2,000,000 distinct CDR3 sequences, with roughly two fifths as singletons. Sequencing was carried out using blood. Source of these receptors: a human donor in good health. The CDR3 runs from the conserved cysteine through the conserved F or W. The D gene is left open where the match is weak. Expanded clones get a size class; other rows say once, few or many, or leave the size out.

d_gene	v_gene	j_gene	len	abundance	CDR3aa	CDR3nt
TRBD1	TRBV4-3	TRBJ2-2	18	few	CASSQDRNRGLYTGELFF	TGCGCCAGCAGCCAAGATCGGAACAGGGGCCTCTACACCGGGGAGCTGTTTTTT
.	TRBV5-1	TRBJ2-6	16	few	CASSLGLDSGANVLTF	TGCGCCAGCAGCTTGGGGCTGGACTCTGGGGCCAACGTCCTGACTTTC
TRBD1	TRBV20-1	TRBJ1-4	14	.	CSARSGGMGEKLFF	TGCAGTGCTAGGTCAGGGGGTATGGGGGAAAAACTGTTTTTT
.	TRBV29-1	TRBJ2-3	16	.	CSAEDLDSWGTDTQYF	TGCAGCGCTGAGGATCTAGATAGTTGGGGCACAGATACGCAGTATTTT
TRBD2	TRBV20-1	TRBJ2-3	14	few	CSAPGLAATDTQYF	TGCAGTGCCCCCGGACTAGCAGCCACAGATACGCAGTATTTT
TRBD2	TRBV7-2	TRBJ2-1	19	.	CASSSPRAAGGSSYNEQFF	TGTGCCAGCAGCTCCCCCCGAGCCGCGGGGGGCAGCTCCTACAATGAGCAGTTCTTC
TRBD1	TRBV5-1	TRBJ2-1	15	few	CASSQQGTTYNEQFF	TGCGCCAGCAGCCAACAGGGGACCACCTACAATGAGCAGTTCTTC
.	TRBV5-1	TRBJ1-6	14	.	CASSLGVRESPLHF	TGCGCCAGCAGCCTAGGGGTACGGGAGTCACCCCTCCACTTT
.	TRBV6-2/TRBV6-3	TRBJ1-5	15	.	CASSWGHQTYQPQHF	TGTGCCAGCAGTTGGGGCCACCAGACGTATCAGCCCCAGCATTTT
.	TRBV6-6	TRBJ2-1	15	few	CASSTSDTPDNEQFF	TGTGCCAGCAGTACCTCGGACACCCCCGACAATGAGCAGTTCTTC
TRBD1	TRBV7-9	TRBJ2-7	13	.	CASGQAFGYEQYF	TGTGCCTCAGGACAGGCATTTGGCTACGAGCAGTACTTC
.	TRBV12-3/TRBV12-4	TRBJ1-2	12	.	CASSPRVGGYTF	TGTGCCAGCAGTCCTAGGGTTGGTGGCTACACCTTC
TRBD1	TRBV5-1	TRBJ2-1	15	.	CASSMTGTDYNEQFF	TGCGCCAGCAGCATGACCGGGACAGACTACAATGAGCAGTTCTTC
.	TRBV12-3/TRBV12-4	TRBJ2-3	14	few	CASSFRRDGDTQYF	TGTGCCAGCAGTTTTCGCAGGGACGGAGATACGCAGTATTTT
.	TRBV2	TRBJ1-2	12	.	CASSMWGYGYTF	TGTGCCAGCAGTATGTGGGGTTACGGCTACACCTTC
TRBD2	TRBV12-5	TRBJ2-3	17	.	CASGFTTELTSIDTQYF	TGTGCTAGTGGTTTCACGACAGAACTGACTAGCATAGATACGCAGTATTTT
TRBD2	TRBV20-1	TRBJ2-1	19	.	CSASGALSRGSGGRDEQFF	TGCAGTGCTAGCGGAGCCCTCTCGAGGGGTAGCGGGGGAAGGGATGAGCAGTTCTTC
TRBD2	TRBV3-1	TRBJ2-7	17	.	CASSRTSGDSLPYEQYF	TGTGCCAGCAGCCGGACTAGCGGGGACTCCCTTCCCTACGAGCAGTACTTC
.	TRBV28	TRBJ1-4	13	few	CASSFASDEKLFF	TGTGCCAGCAGTTTCGCCTCGGATGAAAAACTGTTTTTT
.	TRBV7-9	TRBJ1-2	12	.	CASSLVGGHYTF	TGTGCCAGCAGCTTAGTCGGAGGACACTACACCTTC
.	TRBV9	TRBJ2-1	16	.	CASSFTDLALHNEQFF	TGTGCCAGCAGCTTCACGGACTTAGCGCTACACAATGAGCAGTTCTTC
.	TRBV29-1	TRBJ2-7	11	few	CSGASSYEQYF	TGCAGCGGGGCTAGTTCCTACGAGCAGTACTTC
.	TRBV10-2	TRBJ2-5	13	.	CASSEGFQETQYF	TGCGCCAGCAGTGAAGGGTTCCAAGAGACCCAGTACTTC
.	TRBV2	TRBJ2-7	13	.	CASREVAAYEQYF	TGTGCCAGCAGGGAAGTGGCTGCCTACGAGCAGTACTTC
.	TRBV6-2/TRBV6-3	TRBJ2-3	12	few	CASSYGSGTQYF	TGTGCCAGCAGTTACGGGTCCGGTACGCAGTATTTT
.	TRBV5-1	TRBJ2-1	14	few	CASSSTLNGNEQFF	TGCGCCAGCAGCTCCACTTTAAACGGGAATGAGCAGTTCTTC
TRBD1	TRBV14	TRBJ2-3	16	few	CASSQEGQTSTDTQYF	TGTGCCAGCAGCCAAGAGGGACAGACTAGCACAGATACGCAGTATTTT
TRBD1	TRBV20-1	TRBJ1-2	13	.	CSADMDRGYGYTF	TGCAGTGCCGACATGGACAGGGGCTATGGCTACACCTTC
.	TRBV7-2	TRBJ2-4	15	once	CASSLAVAAKNIQYF	TGTGCCAGCAGCTTAGCTGTAGCGGCCAAAAACATTCAGTACTTC
.	TRBV15	TRBJ1-4	16	.	CATSRGPGRGDEKLFF	TGTGCCACCAGCAGAGGTCCGGGACGCGGGGATGAAAAACTGTTTTTT
.	TRBV15	TRBJ2-1	14	few	CATSRDPASGEQFF	TGTGCCACCAGCAGAGATCCGGCCTCGGGAGAGCAGTTCTTC
TRBD2	TRBV5-1	TRBJ2-3	16	.	CASSLGEGTSTDTQYF	TGCGCCAGCAGCTTGGGGGAGGGAACTAGCACAGATACGCAGTATTTT
TRBD2	TRBV15	TRBJ2-5	15	.	CATTHLAGGQETQYF	TGTGCCACCACCCACTTAGCGGGGGGCCAAGAGACCCAGTACTTC
.	TRBV29-1	TRBJ2-7	11	many	CSGGDIYEQYF	TGCAGCGGGGGGGACATTTACGAGCAGTACTTC
.	TRBV15	TRBJ1-2	15	few	CATSRAGAVNYGYTF	TGTGCCACCAGCAGAGCCGGGGCAGTCAACTATGGCTACACCTTC
.	TRBV20-1	TRBJ2-2	15	.	CSASAHEVNTGELFF	TGCAGTGCTAGCGCCCATGAGGTGAACACCGGGGAGCTGTTTTTT
.	TRBV14	TRBJ1-1	17	.	CASSQGHPTALNTEAFF	TGTGCCAGCAGCCAAGGACACCCGACCGCCCTGAACACTGAAGCTTTCTTT
.	TRBV7-2	TRBJ2-7	15	.	CASSLAPVGLYEQYF	TGTGCCAGCAGCTTAGCGCCGGTCGGACTTTACGAGCAGTACTTC
.	TRBV6-1	TRBJ1-1	14	.	CASSAITPNTEAFF	TGTGCCAGCAGTGCCATTACACCGAACACTGAAGCTTTCTTT
.	TRBV7-2	TRBJ2-1	16	.	CASSPGGGRLVVEQFF	TGTGCCAGCAGCCCAGGGGGGGGAAGGCTGGTAGTTGAGCAGTTCTTC
.	TRBV29-1	TRBJ1-2	9	many	CSVDSGYTF	TGCAGCGTTGATAGTGGCTACACCTTC
TRBD1	TRBV6-5	TRBJ1-2	13	few	CASTRTGNYGYTF	TGTGCCAGCACCCGGACAGGGAACTATGGCTACACCTTC
.	TRBV9	TRBJ1-1	13	.	CASSVGAHTEAFF	TGTGCCAGCAGCGTCGGGGCGCACACTGAAGCTTTCTTT
TRBD1	TRBV7-2	TRBJ2-7	15	.	CASSLVAGGINEQYF	TGTGCCAGCAGCTTGGTCGCAGGGGGCATAAACGAGCAGTACTTC
TRBD2	TRBV6-2/TRBV6-3	TRBJ2-1	15	.	CASRRTSGGAAEQFF	TGTGCCAGCAGAAGGACTAGCGGGGGGGCGGCTGAGCAGTTCTTC